This T cell receptor beta chain comes out of a study of cytomegalovirus exposure and HLA in healthy donors. General observations from the study: There were some V segments, including TRBV6-2 and TRBV6-3, excluded as indistinguishable.

Worth noting for this clone: Antigen unknown.

Primers for the PCR totalled 60 Vbeta and 13 Jbeta. The method was immunoSEQ multiplex PCR; TCRdb's version includes in-frame clones alone and lacks a portion of them. Here the sample spans more than 110,000 clones, over 70% being singletons. This CDR3 is 15 amino acids long. Germline assignment: CDR1 WNHNN and CDR2 SYGVQD (reference sequence). Trimming pared 6 bases from V and 0 bases from J, leaving 12 bases between. Sequences were obtained from PBMCs. The V and J genes are TRBV10-1 and TRBJ1-5; D is uncertain. The TCR originated in a male donor in good health and CMV-seronegative. The DNA of the CDR3 is TGCGCCAGCAGCCCGTGGCCGCCTAGCAATCAGCCCCAGCATTTT. Its translation: CASSPWPPSNQPQHF.